This is a list of T cell receptor beta chains from one sample in a study of response to subunit inactivated influenza vaccine. TCRdb ran MiXCR on the RT-PCR reads and lists one entry per CDR3 protein. Among 710,000 or so distinct CDR3 sequences listed, around a sixth were seen once. Source: PBMCs from blood, taken 11 to 12 days after vaccination. The receptors here all came from a man over 45 who received an inactivated influenza vaccine. Both conserved end residues are part of each CDR3. A D gene is named only where the DNA matches it firmly. Clone size is not always given. Where it is, it says once, few, many or a class for expanded clones.

V	J	size	D	DNA	CDR3
TRBV10-2	TRBJ2-3	-	TRBD2	TGCGCCGCAAGGGGTGCGGGAGTCACAGATACGCAGTATTTT	CAARGAGVTDTQYF
TRBV20-1	TRBJ2-5	few	-	TGCAGTGCCCCACCTGTAGGGAGCTGGCAAGAGACCCAGTACTTC	CSAPPVGSWQETQYF
TRBV7-8	TRBJ2-7	-	TRBD2	TGTGCCAGCAGGCCACGCCGGACTAGCGGGAGTGGGGAGCAGTACTTC	CASRPRRTSGSGEQYF
TRBV19	TRBJ2-7	-	-	TGTGCCAGTAGAGCCCAACAGGGTGCTACCTACGAGCAGTACTTC	CASRAQQGATYEQYF
TRBV7-2	TRBJ2-1	few	-	TGTGCCAGCAGCCGTAGAATGGGGAAAGATGAGCAGTTCTTC	CASSRRMGKDEQFF
TRBV10-3	TRBJ2-1	once	-	TGTGCCATCAGTGAATTCGGGATCCGGGAGTATGAGCAGTTCTTC	CAISEFGIREYEQFF
TRBV2	TRBJ2-1	-	-	TGTGCCAGCAGTGAACTTGAGGGGCTTGAGCAGTTCTTC	CASSELEGLEQFF
TRBV7-2	TRBJ2-3	-	-	TGTGCCAGCAGCTACAGGAACACAGATACGCAGTATTTT	CASSYRNTDTQYF
TRBV5-1	TRBJ2-3	few	TRBD1	TGCGCCAGCAACTCCCTGGGACAGGGGAAAACAGATACGCAGTATTTT	CASNSLGQGKTDTQYF
TRBV7-9	TRBJ2-5	many	TRBD1	TGTGCCAGCAGCTTAATACAGGGGGGAGAGACCCAGTACTTC	CASSLIQGGETQYF
TRBV7-8	TRBJ2-5	few	-	TGTGCCAGCTTCCCGAGGGGCAGGGTTCAAGAGACCCAGTACTTC	CASFPRGRVQETQYF
TRBV2	TRBJ2-5	-	-	TGTGCCAGCAGCCCAGGAGTAGGAGAGACCCAGTACTTC	CASSPGVGETQYF
TRBV27	TRBJ2-5	-	TRBD2	TGTGCCAGCAGAGCGGGGAACACCGAGACCCAGTACTTC	CASRAGNTETQYF
TRBV5-1	TRBJ1-6	-	-	TGCGCCAGCAGCTTGGGGAACAACTGGGATAATTCACCCCTCCACTTT	CASSLGNNWDNSPLHF
TRBV9	TRBJ2-3	few	TRBD2	TGTGCCAGCAGCGTTGGGACTAGCTCCACAGATACGCAGTATTTT	CASSVGTSSTDTQYF
TRBV10-3	TRBJ2-1	few	-	TGTGCCATCAAAGACCGCTCAGTATCCTACAATGAGCAGTTCTTC	CAIKDRSVSYNEQFF
TRBV5-1	TRBJ1-2	-	TRBD1	TGCGCCAGCAGCTTACAAGGGACAGACTATGGCTACACCTTC	CASSLQGTDYGYTF
TRBV5-1	TRBJ2-7	few	TRBD2	TGCGCCAGCAGCCCGGTGAGGGGAGGGGAGGGCGAGCAGTACTTC	CASSPVRGGEGEQYF
TRBV12-3/TRBV12-4	TRBJ2-7	few	-	TGTGCCAGCACCACAAGCCCCCCTGACTCCTACGAGCAGTACTTC	CASTTSPPDSYEQYF
TRBV7-9	TRBJ1-2	-	TRBD1	TGTGCCAGCAGCTTAGCCAGACAGGGCATTAACTATGGCTACACCTTC	CASSLARQGINYGYTF
TRBV7-2	TRBJ2-1	-	TRBD2	TGTGCCAGCAGCTCCCGACTAGCGACCAACAATGAGCAGTTCTTC	CASSSRLATNNEQFF
TRBV12-3/TRBV12-4	TRBJ2-1	-	-	TGTGCCAGCAGTTTATCGTCGCAGTACAATGAGCAGTTCTTC	CASSLSSQYNEQFF
TRBV7-2	TRBJ2-2	few	TRBD1	TGTGCCAGCAGCCAAGCGAGGGGACAGGGGACCGGGGAGCTGTTTTTT	CASSQARGQGTGELFF
TRBV12-3/TRBV12-4	TRBJ2-7	many	-	TGTGCCAGCAGCCCCGGCTCGGGGGGCTACGGGGAGCAGTACTTC	CASSPGSGGYGEQYF
TRBV15	TRBJ2-5	-	-	TGTGCCGCGTCGACAGGACAAGAGACCCAGTACTTC	CAASTGQETQYF
TRBV4-1	TRBJ2-3	few	TRBD1	TGCGCCAGCAGCCAAGGGTATTTGGGACAGCTCACAGATACGCAGTATTTT	CASSQGYLGQLTDTQYF